Listed below are T cell receptor beta chains from one sample, sequenced in a study of shared clonotypes between healthy human individuals. Only in-frame clones appear in the TCRdb table, and some are missing; sequencing was by immunoSEQ multiplex PCR. This sample has 1.4 million or so clones, with 98% found just once. The sequencing input was naive CD4+ T cells sorted from blood. All receptors come from a man aged 25 to 45 in good health. Both conserved end residues are part of each CDR3. A D gene is named only where the DNA matches it firmly. Expanded clones get a size class; other rows say once, few or many, or leave the size out.

d_call: .
clone_size: .
j_call: TRBJ1-1
v_call: TRBV10-3
cdr3_nt: TGTGCCATCAGGCGGCGCGGGGGGGACACTGAAGCTTTCTTT
cdr3_aa: CAIRRRGGDTEAFF

d_call: TRBD1
clone_size: .
j_call: TRBJ2-7
v_call: TRBV10-3
cdr3_nt: TGTGCCATCAGTCCCGGGACAGGGGACGAGCAGTACTTC
cdr3_aa: CAISPGTGDEQYF

d_call: .
clone_size: .
j_call: TRBJ1-1
v_call: TRBV19
cdr3_nt: TGTGCCAGTAGTATAGGAGGGGCCCTGAACACTGAAGCTTTCTTT
cdr3_aa: CASSIGGALNTEAFF

d_call: TRBD2
clone_size: .
j_call: TRBJ2-5
v_call: TRBV10-2
cdr3_nt: TGCGCCAGCAGTGAGTCGGGACTAGACTTCCAAGAGACCCAGTACTTC
cdr3_aa: CASSESGLDFQETQYF

d_call: .
clone_size: .
j_call: TRBJ2-5
v_call: TRBV29-1
cdr3_nt: TGCAGCGTTGGAGGAGTCGTCCAAGAGACCCAGTACTTC
cdr3_aa: CSVGGVVQETQYF

d_call: TRBD2
clone_size: .
j_call: TRBJ2-5
v_call: TRBV19
cdr3_nt: TGTGCCAGTAGTATAGGAGGGGCGGGAGGGGGAGAGACCCAGTACTTC
cdr3_aa: CASSIGGAGGGETQYF

d_call: .
clone_size: .
j_call: TRBJ1-5
v_call: TRBV19
cdr3_nt: TGTGCCAGTAGTAGGTCGATGAACACCAATCAGCCCCAGCATTTT
cdr3_aa: CASSRSMNTNQPQHF

d_call: TRBD2
clone_size: .
j_call: TRBJ2-1
v_call: TRBV10-3
cdr3_nt: TGTGCCACCAGCCTCGAGCGGGAGTGGTCCAATGAGCAGTTCTTC
cdr3_aa: CATSLEREWSNEQFF

d_call: .
clone_size: .
j_call: TRBJ2-5
v_call: TRBV5-5
cdr3_nt: TGTGCCAGCAGCCCCGGAGTGGGCCGTGAGACCCAGTACTTC
cdr3_aa: CASSPGVGRETQYF

d_call: TRBD1
clone_size: .
j_call: TRBJ1-2
v_call: TRBV18
cdr3_nt: TGTGCCAGCTCACCACAGGGGGCCCTATATGGCTACACCTTC
cdr3_aa: CASSPQGALYGYTF

d_call: .
clone_size: once
j_call: TRBJ1-5
v_call: TRBV15
cdr3_nt: TGTGCCACCAGCAGAGAGCTCCAGGGGAATCAGCCCCAGCATTTT
cdr3_aa: CATSRELQGNQPQHF